This T cell receptor (beta chain) came from a study of neurological immune-mediated disorders. Study observations and caveats: HTLV-1-associated myelopathy had the most TCR clonal expansion, and multiple sclerosis had the least, less than healthy controls.

Time point reported: longitudinal time-point 2. The unsorted libraries were made from 2 million PBMCs kept at -80 C. MiXCR, run by TCRdb on the 5' RACE reads, gives a single entry per CDR3 protein. Of fewer than 60,000 distinct CDR3 sequences listed, 13% are singletons. This clonotype occurred a few times. Its target is unknown. V gave up 5 bases and J gave up 2 bases; unmatched junction bases: 13. The CDR3 consists of 17 residues. The V gene's germline CDR1 is DFQATT and CDR2 SNEGSKA (reference sequence). The specimen was PBMCs. The chain links TRBV20-1 to TRBJ2-7, with TRBD2 identical over 12 bases. This receptor was identified in a male donor with HTLV-1-associated myelopathy (HAM/TSP). CDR3 coding DNA: TGCAGTGCTGACCCCGCCCTCACTAGCGGGGGGACCTACGAGCAGTACTTC. This encodes CSADPALTSGGTYEQYF.